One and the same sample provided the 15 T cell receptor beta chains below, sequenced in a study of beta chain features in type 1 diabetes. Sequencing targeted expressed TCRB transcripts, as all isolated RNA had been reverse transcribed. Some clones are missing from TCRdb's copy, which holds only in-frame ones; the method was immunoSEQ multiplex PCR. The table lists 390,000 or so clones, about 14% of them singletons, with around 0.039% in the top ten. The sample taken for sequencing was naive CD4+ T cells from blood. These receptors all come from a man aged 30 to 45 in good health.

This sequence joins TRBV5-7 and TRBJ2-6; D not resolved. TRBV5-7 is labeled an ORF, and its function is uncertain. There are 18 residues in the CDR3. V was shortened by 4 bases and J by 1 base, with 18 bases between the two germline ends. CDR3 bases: TGTGCCAGCAGCGGGCAGACACGGCGAGATTCTGGGGCCAACGTCCTGACTTTC. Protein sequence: CASSGQTRRDSGANVLTF.

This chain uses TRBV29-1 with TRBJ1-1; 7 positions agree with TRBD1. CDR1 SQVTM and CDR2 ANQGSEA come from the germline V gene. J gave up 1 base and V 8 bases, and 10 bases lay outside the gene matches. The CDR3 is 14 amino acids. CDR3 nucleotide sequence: TGCAGCACTGCCGTGAGGGGGCCGAACACTGAAGCTTTCTTT. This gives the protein CSTAVRGPNTEAFF.

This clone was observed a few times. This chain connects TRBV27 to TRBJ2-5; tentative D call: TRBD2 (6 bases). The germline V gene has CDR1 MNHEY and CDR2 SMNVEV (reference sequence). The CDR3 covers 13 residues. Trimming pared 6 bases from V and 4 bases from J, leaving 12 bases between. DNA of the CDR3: TGTGCCAGCAGCCCCTCGGGAGCAGAGACCCAGTACTTC. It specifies CASSPSGAETQYF.

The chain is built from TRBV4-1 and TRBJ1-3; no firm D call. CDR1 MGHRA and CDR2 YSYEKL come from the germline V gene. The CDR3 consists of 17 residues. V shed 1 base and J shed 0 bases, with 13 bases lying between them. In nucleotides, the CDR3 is TGCGCCAGCAGCCAAGCGTATGGAAGAAGCTCTGGAAACACCATATATTTT. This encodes CASSQAYGRSSGNTIYF.

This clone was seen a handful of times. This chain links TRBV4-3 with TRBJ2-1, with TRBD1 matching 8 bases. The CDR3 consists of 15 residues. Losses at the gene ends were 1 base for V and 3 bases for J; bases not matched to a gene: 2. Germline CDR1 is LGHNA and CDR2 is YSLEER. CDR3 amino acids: CASSQAGGGYNEQFF. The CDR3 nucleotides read TGCGCCAGCAGCCAAGCAGGGGGCGGCTACAATGAGCAGTTCTTC.

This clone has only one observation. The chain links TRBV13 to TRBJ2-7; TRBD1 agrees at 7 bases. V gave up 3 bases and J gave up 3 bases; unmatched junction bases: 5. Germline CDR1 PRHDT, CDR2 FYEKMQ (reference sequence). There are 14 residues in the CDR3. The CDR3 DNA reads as TGTGCCAGCAGCTTCTCCTACAGGGGCTACGAGCAGTACTTC. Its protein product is CASSFSYRGYEQYF.

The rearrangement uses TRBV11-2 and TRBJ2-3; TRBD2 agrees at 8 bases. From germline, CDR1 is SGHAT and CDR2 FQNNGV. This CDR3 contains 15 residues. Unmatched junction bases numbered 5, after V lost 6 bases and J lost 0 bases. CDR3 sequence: CASRSAGVSTDTQYF. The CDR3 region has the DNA TGTGCCAGCAGATCAGCGGGGGTGAGCACAGATACGCAGTATTTT. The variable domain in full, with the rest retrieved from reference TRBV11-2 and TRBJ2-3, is EAGVAQSPRYKIIEKRQSVAFWCNPISGHATLYWYQQILGQGPKLLIQFQNNGVVDDSQLPKDRFSAERLKGVDSTLKIQPAKLEDSAVYLCASRSAGVSTDTQYFGPGTRLTVL.

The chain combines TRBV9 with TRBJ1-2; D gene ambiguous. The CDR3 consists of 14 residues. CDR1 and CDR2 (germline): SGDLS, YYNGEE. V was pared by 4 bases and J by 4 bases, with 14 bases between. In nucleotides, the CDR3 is TGTGCCAGCAGCCCCCGTCCAGACTCCTATGGCTACACCTTC. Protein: CASSPRPDSYGYTF.

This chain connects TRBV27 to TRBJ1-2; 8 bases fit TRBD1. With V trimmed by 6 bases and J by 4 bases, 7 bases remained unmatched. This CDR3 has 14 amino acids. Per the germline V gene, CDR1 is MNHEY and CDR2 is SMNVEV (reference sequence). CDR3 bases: TGTGCCAGCAGGCTGACAGGGGCAGGCTATGGCTACACCTTC. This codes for CASRLTGAGYGYTF.

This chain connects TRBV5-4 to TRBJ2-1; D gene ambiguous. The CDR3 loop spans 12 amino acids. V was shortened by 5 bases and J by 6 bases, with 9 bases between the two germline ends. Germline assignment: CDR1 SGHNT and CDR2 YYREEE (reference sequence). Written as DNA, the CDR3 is TGTGCCAGCAGTTTCAGACGCAATGAGCAGTTCTTC. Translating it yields CASSFRRNEQFF.

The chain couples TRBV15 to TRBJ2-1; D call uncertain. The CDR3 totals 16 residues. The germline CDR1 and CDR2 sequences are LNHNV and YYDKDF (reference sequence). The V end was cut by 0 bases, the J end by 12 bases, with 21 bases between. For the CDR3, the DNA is TGTGCCACCAGCAGAGAACGTGGACCGCGATTAGGCGGGCAGTTCTTC. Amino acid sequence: CATSRERGPRLGGQFF.

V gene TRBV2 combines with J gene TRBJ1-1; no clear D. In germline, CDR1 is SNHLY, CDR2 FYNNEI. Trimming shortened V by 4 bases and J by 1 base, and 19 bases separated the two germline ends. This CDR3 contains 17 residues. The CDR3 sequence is CASSGLLSSGWNTEAFF. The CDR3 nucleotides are TGTGCCAGCAGTGGACTTCTCTCGTCAGGTTGGAACACTGAAGCTTTCTTT.

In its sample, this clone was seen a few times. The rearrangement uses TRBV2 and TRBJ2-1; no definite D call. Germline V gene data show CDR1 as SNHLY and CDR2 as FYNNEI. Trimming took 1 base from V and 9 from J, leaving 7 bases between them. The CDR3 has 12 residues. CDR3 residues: CASSEDWGEQFF. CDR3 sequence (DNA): TGTGCCAGCAGTGAAGATTGGGGTGAGCAGTTCTTC.

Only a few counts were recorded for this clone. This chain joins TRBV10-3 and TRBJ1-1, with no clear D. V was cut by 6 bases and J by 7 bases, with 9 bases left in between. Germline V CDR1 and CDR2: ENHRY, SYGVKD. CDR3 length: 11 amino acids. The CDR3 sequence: CAIREFYEAFF. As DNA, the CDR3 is TGTGCCATCAGAGAATTCTATGAAGCTTTCTTT.

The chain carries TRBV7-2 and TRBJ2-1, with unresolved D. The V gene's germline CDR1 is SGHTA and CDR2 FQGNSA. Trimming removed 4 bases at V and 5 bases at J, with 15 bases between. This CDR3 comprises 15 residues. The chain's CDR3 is CASSSSPHQHNEQFF. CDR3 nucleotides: TGTGCCAGCAGCTCCAGCCCTCATCAACACAATGAGCAGTTCTTC.